This T cell receptor (beta chain) originates from a study of regulatory T cells in long-lasting Graves disease. Regarding time point: newly diagnosed GD, antithyroid drugs for less than 3 months. After RNA was extracted from PBMCs, the TCR library was made from it. Concerning this clonotype itself: Antigen specificity is unknown.

Arm-PCR of CDR3 regions and iRepertoire HTBI primers were used to build TCR beta libraries. TCRdb re-called the multiplex PCR reads with MiXCR, one entry per CDR3 protein. The table includes 400,000 to 450,000 distinct CDR3 sequences, just under 15% detected once. Whole-study results and caveats: Public clonotype sharing was higher in persistent than newly diagnosed patients.

The V gene's germline CDR1 is SGHRS and CDR2 YFSETQ. Trimming stripped 2 bases from V and 5 bases from J, with 10 bases between. The CDR3 sequence is 14 residues long. These data were also filed under a second study, of T cells in Graves' hyperthyroidism and ophthalmopathy.

This material consisted of peripheral blood mononuclear cells (PBMCs), taken at new diagnosis, from a patient treated with antithyroid drugs. The receptor comes from a woman aged 25-40 years with Graves disease. The chain couples TRBV5-1 to TRBJ1-4, with no clear D. In nucleotides, the CDR3 is TGCGCCAGCAGCTTTGTTGGACCCAATGAAAAACTGTTTTTT. Translated: CASSFVGPNEKLFF. The whole variable domain, filled in from reference TRBV5-1 and TRBJ1-4, reads KAGVTQTPRYLIKTRGQQVTLSCSPISGHRSVSWYQQTPGQGLQFLFEYFSETQRNKGNFPGRFSGRQFSNSRSEMNVSTLELGDSALYLCASSFVGPNEKLFFGSGTQLSVL.